These T cell receptor beta chains were read from a single sample in a study of somatic mutations in cytotoxic T cells in rheumatoid arthritis. Assay used: immunoSEQ multiplex PCR; TCRdb lists only in-frame clones, some missing. The data hold 15,000 or so clones, with around 80% observed a single time. The sequenced sample consisted of CD8+ T cells sorted from blood. The receptor source for this set is a woman in her 50s with rheumatoid arthritis. The CDR3 runs from the conserved cysteine through the conserved F or W. Each record gives: J gene, D gene, V gene, clone size, CDR3 DNA, CDR3 protein. The D gene is left open where the match is weak. Expanded clones are given a class, and other clones once, few, many or no size at all.

J gene: TRBJ1-1; D gene: -; V gene: TRBV30; clone size: -; CDR3 DNA: TGTGCCTGGAGCCTCACCTGGAGCACTGAAGCTTTCTTT; CDR3 protein: CAWSLTWSTEAFF
J gene: TRBJ1-2; D gene: -; V gene: TRBV7-6; clone size: -; CDR3 DNA: TGTGCCAGCAGCTTAGCGGCAGGGGACTATGGCTACACCTTC; CDR3 protein: CASSLAAGDYGYTF
J gene: TRBJ1-4; D gene: -; V gene: TRBV7-2; clone size: -; CDR3 DNA: TGTGCCAGCAGCCCCCGAGGGGGAAGGGGTGAAAAACTGTTTTTT; CDR3 protein: CASSPRGGRGEKLFF
J gene: TRBJ1-1; D gene: TRBD1; V gene: TRBV4-1; clone size: -; CDR3 DNA: TGCGCCAGCAGCCAAGATCAGGGGGCCTCTGAAGCTTTCTTT; CDR3 protein: CASSQDQGASEAFF
J gene: TRBJ1-1; D gene: TRBD1; V gene: TRBV4-2; clone size: -; CDR3 DNA: TGTGCCAGCAGCCCCGGACAGGGTTTGAACACTGAAGCTTTCTTT; CDR3 protein: CASSPGQGLNTEAFF
J gene: TRBJ1-2; D gene: -; V gene: TRBV9; clone size: -; CDR3 DNA: TGTGCCAGCACCGGGGACTACCGAGGCTACACCTTC; CDR3 protein: CASTGDYRGYTF
J gene: TRBJ2-7; D gene: TRBD2; V gene: TRBV6-5; clone size: once; CDR3 DNA: TGTGCCAGCAGCCCCAGCGGGACCTACGAGCAGTACTTC; CDR3 protein: CASSPSGTYEQYF
J gene: TRBJ2-7; D gene: TRBD2; V gene: TRBV9; clone size: -; CDR3 DNA: TGTGCCAGCAGCGTAGGCGGGAGCTCCTACGAGCAGTACTTC; CDR3 protein: CASSVGGSSYEQYF
J gene: TRBJ2-2; D gene: -; V gene: TRBV25-1; clone size: -; CDR3 DNA: TGTGCCAGCAGTGTACAGGGCGGTGGGGAGCTGTTTTTT; CDR3 protein: CASSVQGGGELFF
J gene: TRBJ1-5; D gene: TRBD1; V gene: TRBV10-2; clone size: -; CDR3 DNA: TGCGCCAGCAGCGACAGGGGAGGGGGGCCTCAGCCCCAGCATTTT; CDR3 protein: CASSDRGGGPQPQHF
J gene: TRBJ2-3; D gene: -; V gene: TRBV4-1; clone size: -; CDR3 DNA: TGCGCCAGCAGCCAACAGACGAGCACAGATACGCAGTATTTT; CDR3 protein: CASSQQTSTDTQYF
J gene: TRBJ2-7; D gene: TRBD2; V gene: TRBV28; clone size: once; CDR3 DNA: TGTGCCAGCAGTTTAGTGCTAGCGGGAGGGCCCGGGCTCTACGAGCAGTACTTC; CDR3 protein: CASSLVLAGGPGLYEQYF
J gene: TRBJ1-2; D gene: -; V gene: TRBV28; clone size: -; CDR3 DNA: TGTGCCAGCAGCCTCCAGGGGACGCGGAGAAACTATGGCTACACCTTC; CDR3 protein: CASSLQGTRRNYGYTF
J gene: TRBJ2-1; D gene: -; V gene: TRBV5-4; clone size: -; CDR3 DNA: TGTGCCAGCAGCTTGGCGAGAGTTAATGAGCAGTTCTTC; CDR3 protein: CASSLARVNEQFF
J gene: TRBJ1-2; D gene: -; V gene: TRBV10-3; clone size: -; CDR3 DNA: TGTGCCATCAGTGAGTCGGCCCAGGATGGCTACACCTTC; CDR3 protein: CAISESAQDGYTF
J gene: TRBJ1-6; D gene: -; V gene: TRBV5-3; clone size: -; CDR3 DNA: TGTGCCAGAAGCTTGGGGGGTTCCTATAATTCACCCCTCCACTTT; CDR3 protein: CARSLGGSYNSPLHF
J gene: TRBJ2-7; D gene: TRBD2; V gene: TRBV6-6; clone size: -; CDR3 DNA: TGTGCCAGCACTCCGACTAGCGGGGGTGGCGAGCAGTACTTC; CDR3 protein: CASTPTSGGGEQYF
J gene: TRBJ2-1; D gene: TRBD2; V gene: TRBV19; clone size: -; CDR3 DNA: TGTGCCAGTAGTATAGCGGGGGGGGGTTACAATGAGCAGTTCTTC; CDR3 protein: CASSIAGGGYNEQFF
J gene: TRBJ2-3; D gene: TRBD2; V gene: TRBV2; clone size: -; CDR3 DNA: TGTGCCAGCAGGGAGCTTATTAGCGGGGGTAGCACAGATACGCAGTATTTT; CDR3 protein: CASRELISGGSTDTQYF
J gene: TRBJ2-7; D gene: TRBD2; V gene: TRBV7-9; clone size: -; CDR3 DNA: TGTGCCAGCAGCCCCCGGACTAGCGAGTACGAGCAGTACTTC; CDR3 protein: CASSPRTSEYEQYF
J gene: TRBJ2-4; D gene: TRBD2; V gene: TRBV9; clone size: -; CDR3 DNA: TGTGCCAGCAGCCCCGACGACGGGAGGCAAAACATTCAGTACTTC; CDR3 protein: CASSPDDGRQNIQYF
J gene: TRBJ2-5; D gene: -; V gene: TRBV30; clone size: once; CDR3 DNA: TGTGCCTGGAACTTGGCTAGTAGCTTTGAGACCCAGTACTTC; CDR3 protein: CAWNLASSFETQYF
J gene: TRBJ1-2; D gene: -; V gene: TRBV6-5; clone size: -; CDR3 DNA: TGTGCCAGCAGTTACTCGACGGCAGGGCCCAACTATGGCTACACCTTC; CDR3 protein: CASSYSTAGPNYGYTF
J gene: TRBJ2-1; D gene: -; V gene: TRBV7-3; clone size: -; CDR3 DNA: TGTGCCAGCAGCTTACGGGGACGGGGAATGGATGAGCAGTTCTTC; CDR3 protein: CASSLRGRGMDEQFF
J gene: TRBJ2-7; D gene: -; V gene: TRBV7-2; clone size: once; CDR3 DNA: TGTGCCAGCAGCTCACGTGAGGGGCGGGGCGCTTACGAGCAGTACTTC; CDR3 protein: CASSSREGRGAYEQYF
J gene: TRBJ2-3; D gene: -; V gene: TRBV5-1; clone size: -; CDR3 DNA: TGCGCCAGCAGCTTAGTAGCGATACACGAAGATACGCAGTATTTT; CDR3 protein: CASSLVAIHEDTQYF
J gene: TRBJ2-3; D gene: TRBD2; V gene: TRBV28; clone size: -; CDR3 DNA: TGTGCCAGCAGTCCCTGGACTAGCGGAAGCACAGATACGCAGTATTTT; CDR3 protein: CASSPWTSGSTDTQYF
J gene: TRBJ2-2; D gene: -; V gene: TRBV7-2; clone size: medium-sized; CDR3 DNA: TGTGCCAGCAGCTCCCTACCCTTCCAACCGACTAACACCGGGGAGCTGTTTTTT; CDR3 protein: CASSSLPFQPTNTGELFF
J gene: TRBJ1-1; D gene: TRBD1; V gene: TRBV27; clone size: few; CDR3 DNA: TGTGCCAGCAGTCCCCGAGCGGGACAGGGGGAAGCTTTCTTT; CDR3 protein: CASSPRAGQGEAFF
J gene: TRBJ1-1; D gene: TRBD1; V gene: TRBV9; clone size: -; CDR3 DNA: TGTGCCAGCAGCGAGGGGACAGGCTCCAACACTGAAGCTTTCTTT; CDR3 protein: CASSEGTGSNTEAFF
J gene: TRBJ2-5; D gene: -; V gene: TRBV19; clone size: -; CDR3 DNA: TGTGCCAGTAGTAGCGACAGTGCCAGAGAGACCCAGTACTTC; CDR3 protein: CASSSDSARETQYF
J gene: TRBJ1-4; D gene: -; V gene: TRBV18; clone size: -; CDR3 DNA: TGTGCCAGCTCACCGCAGGGAAACGAAAAACTGTTTTTT; CDR3 protein: CASSPQGNEKLFF
J gene: TRBJ1-1; D gene: -; V gene: TRBV5-1; clone size: -; CDR3 DNA: TGCGCCAGCAGCTCGGCCAGGGGCAACACTGAAGCTTTCTTT; CDR3 protein: CASSSARGNTEAFF